The 21 T cell receptor beta chains in this list originate from one sample, sequenced in a study of blood T cell repertoires in COVID-19. Here immunoSEQ multiplex PCR was the method, and the copy in TCRdb shows in-frame clones only, minus some. The table has more than 95,000 clones, roughly four fifths seen once. Sequences were obtained from peripheral blood. The receptors originated from a man aged 25-40 years with COVID-19, enrolled during active disease.

The V gene is TRBV4-2, the J gene TRBJ1-4; 7 bases align to TRBD1. V lost 3 bases, J lost 4 bases, and 2 bases stayed unmatched. Looked up from germline, CDR1 is LGHNA and CDR2 is YNFKEQ. The CDR3 runs to 14 residues. In DNA, the CDR3 is TGTGCCAGCAGCCACGACAGGGTTAATGAAAAACTGTTTTTT. Translating gives CASSHDRVNEKLFF.

The chain employs TRBV2 and TRBJ2-1; maybe TRBD2 (5 bases). The length of the CDR3 is 13 residues. Trimming took 7 bases from V and 6 from J, leaving 13 bases between them. Looked up from germline, CDR1 is SNHLY and CDR2 is FYNNEI. In DNA, the CDR3 is TGTGCCAGCAAGTTTGGGAGAACCAATGAGCAGTTCTTC. Amino acid sequence: CASKFGRTNEQFF.

As for this clone: At one of its ends the junction is not consistent with the germline gene, which may arise from a read error. The chain carries TRBV10-1 and TRBJ2-1; TRBD2 agrees at 8 bases. This CDR3 region has 20 residues. CDR1 is WNHNN and CDR2 is SYGVQD in the germline V gene (reference sequence). The CDR3 coding sequence is TGCGCCGGCAGTGAGTCTTATAGCGTGACGGGAGGGGACCAGTACAATGAGCAGTTCTTC. Its protein is CAGSESYSVTGGDQYNEQFF.

This chain uses TRBV11-2 with TRBJ2-1, with 7 nucleotides matching TRBD2. CDR1 and CDR2 (germline): SGHAT, FQNNGV. This CDR3 region has 15 residues. With 0 bases clipped from V and 4 bases from J, the junction kept 3 bases outside the gene matches. The CDR3: CASSLEERGYNEQFF. Written as DNA, the CDR3 is TGTGCCAGCAGCTTAGAGGAGCGGGGATACAATGAGCAGTTCTTC.

The chain recombines TRBV4-1 with TRBJ2-2, with TRBD2 as a possible D gene (5 bases). Between the trimmed V and J ends, which lost 3 bases and 0 bases, there was a span of 14 bases. The CDR3 length is 17 residues. Germline V gene data show CDR1 as MGHRA and CDR2 as YSYEKL. The CDR3 loop is CASSQVPAGPNTGELFF. CDR3 in DNA: TGCGCCAGCAGCCAGGTCCCTGCGGGCCCGAACACCGGGGAGCTGTTTTTT.

As to this clone: Other DNA sequences of this sample code for an identical CDR3. CDR3 sequence reads: CASLPGQGNEKLFF. The CDR3 DNA reads as TGTGCCAGCCTACCGGGACAGGGGAACGAAAAACTGTTTTTT. The rearrangement links TRBV19 to TRBJ1-4; 10 bases are shared with TRBD1. This CDR3 has 14 amino acids. With 9 bases clipped from V and 8 bases from J, the junction kept 9 bases outside the gene matches. Germline CDR1 and CDR2: LNHDA and SQIVND (reference sequence).

As to this clone: Distinct nucleotide sequences in the sample also encode this CDR3. V is TRBV6-6 and J is TRBJ1-5; D is unclear. Trimming cost V 5 bases and J 7 bases, with 9 bases left between them. The CDR3 is 12 residues long. CDR1 and CDR2 from the germline V gene are MNHNY and SVGAGI (reference sequence). CDR3 sequence (DNA): TGTGCCAGCAGTGTCGACACCCAGCCCCAGCATTTT. Amino acid sequence: CASSVDTQPQHF.

The V call is TRBV6-6, the J call TRBJ2-5, with 7 bases lining up with TRBD1. The length of the CDR3 is 18 residues. The germline V gene encodes CDR1 MNHNY and CDR2 SVGAGI (reference sequence). The V and J ends lost 5 bases and 3 bases, in that order; junction bases with no gene match: 18. DNA for the CDR3: TGTGCCAGCAGTCTCAAACACCTACCGGGACAGAAAAAAGAGACCCAGTACTTC. As protein: CASSLKHLPGQKKETQYF.

The J gene is TRBJ2-1, the V gene TRBV14; 8 bases map to TRBD2. This CDR3 comprises 17 residues. Germline assignment: CDR1 SGHDN and CDR2 FVKESK. Trimming took 4 bases from V and 8 from J; bases not matched to a gene: 16. CDR3: CASSPFPSGGPVDEQFF. DNA for the CDR3: TGTGCCAGCAGCCCTTTCCCGAGCGGGGGCCCGGTGGATGAGCAGTTCTTC.

The chain recombines TRBV10-2 with TRBJ1-2; no clear D. CDR1 is WSHSY, CDR2 SAAADI, per germline. The V and J ends lost 2 bases and 13 bases respectively, with 17 bases between them. This CDR3 contains 13 residues. The CDR3 DNA is TGCGCCAGCAGTGAGGGAAGACTGGAACTGTGCACCTTC. Its protein is CASSEGRLELCTF.

The chain combines TRBV24-1 with TRBJ2-3; no firm D call. V shed 1 base and J shed 2 bases, with 15 bases lying between them. Looked up from germline, CDR1 is KGHDR and CDR2 is SFDVKD. The CDR3 has 17 amino acids. The CDR3, as DNA: TGTGCCACCAGTGATTTTGCGCTAGGAGTAGACACAGATACGCAGTATTTT. Amino acids: CATSDFALGVDTDTQYF.

The chain employs TRBV30 and TRBJ1-3, with a tentative D call TRBD1 (5 bases). V lost 4 bases, J lost 1 base, and 11 bases lay in between. Germline V gene lookup returns CDR1 GTSNPN and CDR2 SVGIG (reference sequence). This CDR3 has 14 amino acids. DNA of the CDR3: TGTGCCTGGAATCCCGGGGGGTCTGGAAACACCATATATTTT. Its translation is CAWNPGGSGNTIYF.

This sequence joins TRBV5-4 and TRBJ2-1; D is undetermined. The CDR3 spans 13 residues. CDR1 is SGHNT, CDR2 YYREEE, per germline (reference sequence). V gave up 0 bases and J gave up 6 bases, with 7 bases separating them. The CDR3 region is CASSLGQINEQFF. CDR3 nucleotide sequence: TGTGCCAGCAGCTTGGGACAAATCAATGAGCAGTTCTTC.

The chain joins TRBV2 to TRBJ1-5; 8 nucleotides line up with TRBD1. Trimming cost V 6 bases and J 7 bases; bases outside gene matches: 8. The germline V gene encodes CDR1 SNHLY and CDR2 FYNNEI. This CDR3 has 14 amino acids. The CDR3 DNA is TGTGCCAGCAGCGCGGGACAGGCTGGCCAGCCCCAGCATTTT. Protein: CASSAGQAGQPQHF. The whole variable domain, remainder taken from reference TRBV2 and TRBJ1-5, is EPEVTQTPSHQVTQMGQEVILRCVPISNHLYFYWYRQILGQKVEFLVSFYNNEISEKSEIFDDQFSVERPDGSNFTLKIRSTKLEDSAMYFCASSAGQAGQPQHFGDGTRLSIL.

This rearrangement joins TRBV9 to TRBJ1-6, with unresolved D. With 2 bases removed from V and 9 bases from J, the gap between germline ends came to 15 bases. This CDR3 is built from 15 residues. CDR1 is SGDLS and CDR2 is YYNGEE in the germline V gene. This chain's CDR3 is CASSVGTGGSSPLHF. The DNA of the CDR3 is TGTGCCAGCAGCGTCGGAACGGGAGGTAGTTCACCCCTCCACTTT.

CDR3 nucleotide sequence: TGTGCCAGCAGCCAGATGAGCTCCTACGAGCAGTACTTC. Translation: CASSQMSSYEQYF. The chain recombines TRBV14 with TRBJ2-7; D is unresolved. V was shortened by 3 bases and J by 0 bases, with 6 bases between the two germline ends. CDR3 length: 13 residues. The V gene's germline CDR1 is SGHDN and CDR2 FVKESK.

The chain is built from TRBV7-9 and TRBJ2-3; 10 bases are a match to TRBD2. The germline V gene encodes CDR1 SEHNR and CDR2 FQNEAQ (reference sequence). V shed 3 bases, J shed 12 bases, and the junction held 21 bases outside the gene matches. This CDR3 spans 18 amino acids. The CDR3 loop reads CASSLGPYGAGGPLSQYF. The CDR3 DNA reads as TGTGCCAGCAGCTTGGGCCCTTACGGAGCGGGGGGGCCCTTGTCACAGTATTTT.

This sequence joins TRBV5-4 and TRBJ2-1, with TRBD2 matching 9 bases. The J segment lost 15 bases and the V segment lost 1 base, leaving 8 bases of the junction unmatched. CDR3 length equals 13 residues. The germline gives CDR1 SGHNT, CDR2 YYREEE (reference sequence). The CDR3 DNA reads as TGTGCCAGCAGCTTGCCCGGCGGGAGGGCCGCGTTCTTC. The encoded protein is CASSLPGGRAAFF.

V is TRBV9 and J is TRBJ1-1; D is perhaps TRBD1 (5 bases). In germline, CDR1 is SGDLS, CDR2 YYNGEE. This CDR3 is 14 amino acids long. Trimming removed 3 bases at V and 1 base at J, with 10 bases between. Here the CDR3 DNA reads TGTGCCAGCAGCGATGGGGACTCGAACACTGAAGCTTTCTTT. Translating it yields CASSDGDSNTEAFF.

This chain connects TRBV27 to TRBJ1-5; possibly TRBD1 for D (6 bases). This CDR3 is 15 amino acids long. The germline CDR1 and CDR2 sequences are MNHEY and SMNVEV (reference sequence). Trimming left V 5 bases short and J 6 bases short, with 17 bases between. The CDR3 region is CASSRIRGGRQPQHF. As DNA, the CDR3 is TGTGCCAGCAGTCGCATTAGGGGGGGACGTCAGCCCCAGCATTTT.

The chain is built from TRBV5-1 and TRBJ2-2; TRBD1 matches at 7 bases. V lost 4 bases and J lost 10; bases outside the gene matches: 7. Looked up from germline, CDR1 is SGHRS and CDR2 is YFSETQ. The CDR3 contains 13 residues. CDR3 nucleotides: TGCGCCAGCAGCCGATCGGACAGGCTGGAGCTGTTTTTT. Protein: CASSRSDRLELFF.